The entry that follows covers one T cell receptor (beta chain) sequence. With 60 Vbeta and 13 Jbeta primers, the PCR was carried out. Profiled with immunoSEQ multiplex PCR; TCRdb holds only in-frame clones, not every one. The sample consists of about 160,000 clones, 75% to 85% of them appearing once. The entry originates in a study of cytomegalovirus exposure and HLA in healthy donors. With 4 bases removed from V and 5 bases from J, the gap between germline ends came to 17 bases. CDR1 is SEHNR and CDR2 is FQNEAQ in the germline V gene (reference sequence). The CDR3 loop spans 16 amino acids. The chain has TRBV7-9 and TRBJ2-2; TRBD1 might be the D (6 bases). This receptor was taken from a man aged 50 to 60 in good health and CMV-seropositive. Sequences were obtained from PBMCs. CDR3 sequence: CASSSIRGLRTGELFF. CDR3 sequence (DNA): TGTGCCAGCAGCTCCATCAGGGGATTGAGGACCGGGGAGCTGTTTTTT.